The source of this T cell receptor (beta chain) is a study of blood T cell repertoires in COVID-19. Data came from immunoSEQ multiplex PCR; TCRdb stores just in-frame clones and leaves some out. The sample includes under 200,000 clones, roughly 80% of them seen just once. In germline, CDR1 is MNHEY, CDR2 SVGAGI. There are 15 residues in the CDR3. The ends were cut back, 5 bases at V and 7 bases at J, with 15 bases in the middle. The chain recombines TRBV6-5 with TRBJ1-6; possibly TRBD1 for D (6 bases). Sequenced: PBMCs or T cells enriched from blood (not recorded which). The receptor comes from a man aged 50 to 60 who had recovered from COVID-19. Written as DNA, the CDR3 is TGTGCCAGCAGTCGACAGGAGCCGGAAAATTCACCCCTCCACTTT. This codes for CASSRQEPENSPLHF.